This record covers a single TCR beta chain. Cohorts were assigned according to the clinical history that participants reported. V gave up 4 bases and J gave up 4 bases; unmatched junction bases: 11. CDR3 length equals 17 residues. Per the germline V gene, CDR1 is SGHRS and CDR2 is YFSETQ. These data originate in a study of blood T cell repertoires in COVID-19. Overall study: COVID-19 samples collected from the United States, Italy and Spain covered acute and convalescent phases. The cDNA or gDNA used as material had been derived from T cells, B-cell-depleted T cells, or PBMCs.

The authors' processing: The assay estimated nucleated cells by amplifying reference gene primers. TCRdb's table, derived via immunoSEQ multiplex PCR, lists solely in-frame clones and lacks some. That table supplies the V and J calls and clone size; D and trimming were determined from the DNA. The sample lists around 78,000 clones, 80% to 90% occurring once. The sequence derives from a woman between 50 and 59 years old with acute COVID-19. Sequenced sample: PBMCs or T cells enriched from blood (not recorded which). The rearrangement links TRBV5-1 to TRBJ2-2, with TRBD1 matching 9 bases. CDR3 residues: CASSTIQGASITGELFF. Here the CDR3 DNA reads TGCGCCAGCAGCACAATACAGGGGGCGTCTATCACCGGGGAGCTGTTTTTT.